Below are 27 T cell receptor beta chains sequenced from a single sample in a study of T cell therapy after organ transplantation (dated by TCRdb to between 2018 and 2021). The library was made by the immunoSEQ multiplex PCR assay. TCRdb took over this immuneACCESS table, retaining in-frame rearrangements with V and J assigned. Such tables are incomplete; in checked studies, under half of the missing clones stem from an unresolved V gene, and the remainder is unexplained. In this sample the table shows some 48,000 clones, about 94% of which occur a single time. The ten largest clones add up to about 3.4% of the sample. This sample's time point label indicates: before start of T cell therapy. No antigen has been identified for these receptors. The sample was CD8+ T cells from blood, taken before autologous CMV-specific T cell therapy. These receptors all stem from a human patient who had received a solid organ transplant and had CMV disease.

The CDR3 coding sequence is TGTGCCAGTAGCTCCGGGGCAGGGATGACTGAAGCTTTCTTT. It encodes CASSSGAGMTEAFF. The V and J genes are TRBV19 and TRBJ1-1; a possible D gene is TRBD1 (5 bases). The germline V and J ends were trimmed by 6 bases and 5 bases, with 16 bases remaining between them. Germline values: CDR1 LNHDA, CDR2 SQIVND (reference sequence). CDR3 length: 14 residues.

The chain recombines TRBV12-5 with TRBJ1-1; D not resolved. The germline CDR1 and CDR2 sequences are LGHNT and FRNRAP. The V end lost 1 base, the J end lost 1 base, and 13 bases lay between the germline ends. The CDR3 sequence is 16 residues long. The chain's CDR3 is CASGLGWAGSNTEAFF. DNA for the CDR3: TGTGCTAGTGGTTTGGGTTGGGCAGGTTCGAACACTGAAGCTTTCTTT.

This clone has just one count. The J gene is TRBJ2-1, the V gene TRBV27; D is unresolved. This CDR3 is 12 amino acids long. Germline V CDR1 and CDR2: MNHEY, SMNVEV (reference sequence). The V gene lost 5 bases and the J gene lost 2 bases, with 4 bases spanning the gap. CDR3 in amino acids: CASSIPYNEQFF. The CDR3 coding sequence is TGTGCCAGCAGTATTCCCTACAATGAGCAGTTCTTC.

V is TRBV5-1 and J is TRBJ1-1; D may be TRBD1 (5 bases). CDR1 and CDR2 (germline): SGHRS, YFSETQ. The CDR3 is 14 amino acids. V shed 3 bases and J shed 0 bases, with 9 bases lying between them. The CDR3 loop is CASSWARVNTEAFF. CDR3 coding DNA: TGCGCCAGCAGCTGGGCCAGGGTGAACACTGAAGCTTTCTTT.

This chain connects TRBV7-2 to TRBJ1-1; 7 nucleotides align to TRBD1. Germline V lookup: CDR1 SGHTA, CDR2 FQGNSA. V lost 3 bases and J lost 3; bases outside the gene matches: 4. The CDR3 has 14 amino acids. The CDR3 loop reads CASSLVRGDTEAFF. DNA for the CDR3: TGTGCCAGCAGCTTGGTCAGGGGGGACACTGAAGCTTTCTTT.

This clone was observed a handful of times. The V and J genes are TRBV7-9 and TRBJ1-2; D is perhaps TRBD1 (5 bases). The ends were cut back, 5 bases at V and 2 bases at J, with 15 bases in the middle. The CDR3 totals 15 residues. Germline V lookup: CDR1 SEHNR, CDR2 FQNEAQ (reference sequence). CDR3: CASSPGTDENYGYTF. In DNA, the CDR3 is TGTGCCAGCAGCCCCGGGACCGACGAGAACTATGGCTACACCTTC. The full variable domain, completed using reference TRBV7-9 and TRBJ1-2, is DTGVSQNPRHKITKRGQNVTFRCDPISEHNRLYWYRQTLGQGPEFLTYFQNEAQLEKSRLLSDRFSAERPKGSFSTLEIQRTEQGDSAMYLCASSPGTDENYGYTFGSGTRLTVV.

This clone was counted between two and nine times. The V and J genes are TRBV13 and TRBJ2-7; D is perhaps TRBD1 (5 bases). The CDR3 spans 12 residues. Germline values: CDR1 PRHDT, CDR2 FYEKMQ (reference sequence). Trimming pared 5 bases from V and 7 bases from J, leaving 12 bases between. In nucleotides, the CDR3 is TGTGCCAGCAGCCTACAGGTACGAGAGCAGTACTTC. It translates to CASSLQVREQYF.

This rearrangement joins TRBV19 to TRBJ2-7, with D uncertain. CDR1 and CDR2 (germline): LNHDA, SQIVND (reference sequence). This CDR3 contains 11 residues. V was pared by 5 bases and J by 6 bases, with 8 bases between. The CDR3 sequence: CASSSVGEQYF. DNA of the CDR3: TGTGCCAGTAGTTCGGTAGGCGAGCAGTACTTC.

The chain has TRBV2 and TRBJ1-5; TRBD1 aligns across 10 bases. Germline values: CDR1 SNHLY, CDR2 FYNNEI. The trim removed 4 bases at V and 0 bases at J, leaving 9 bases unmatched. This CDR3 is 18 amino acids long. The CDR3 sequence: CASSAPGTGVSSNQPQHF. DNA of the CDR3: TGTGCCAGCAGTGCCCCCGGGACAGGGGTCAGTAGCAATCAGCCCCAGCATTTT.

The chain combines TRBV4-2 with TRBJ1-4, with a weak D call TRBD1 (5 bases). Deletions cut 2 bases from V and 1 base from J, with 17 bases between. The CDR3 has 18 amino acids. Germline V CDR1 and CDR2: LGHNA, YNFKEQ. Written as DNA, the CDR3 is TGTGCCAGCAGCCAAATGATCCTGGGGCGGGAAACTAATGAAAAACTGTTTTTT. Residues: CASSQMILGRETNEKLFF.

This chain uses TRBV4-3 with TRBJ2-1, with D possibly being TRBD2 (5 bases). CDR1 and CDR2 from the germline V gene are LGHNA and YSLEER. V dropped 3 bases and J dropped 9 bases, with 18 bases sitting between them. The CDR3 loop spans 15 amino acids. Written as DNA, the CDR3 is TGCGCCAGCAGCCACGGGATAGATACTCCAAGTGAGCAGTTCTTC. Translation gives CASSHGIDTPSEQFF.

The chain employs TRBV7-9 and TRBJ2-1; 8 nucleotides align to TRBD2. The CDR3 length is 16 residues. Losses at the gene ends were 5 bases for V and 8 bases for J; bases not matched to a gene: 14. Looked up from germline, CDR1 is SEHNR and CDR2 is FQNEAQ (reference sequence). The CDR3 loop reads CASSPSPGLGDDEQFF. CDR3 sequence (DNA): TGTGCCAGCAGCCCATCCCCGGGACTAGGTGACGATGAGCAGTTCTTC. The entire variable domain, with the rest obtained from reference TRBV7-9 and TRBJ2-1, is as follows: DTGVSQNPRHKITKRGQNVTFRCDPISEHNRLYWYRQTLGQGPEFLTYFQNEAQLEKSRLLSDRFSAERPKGSFSTLEIQRTEQGDSAMYLCASSPSPGLGDDEQFFGPGTRLTVL.

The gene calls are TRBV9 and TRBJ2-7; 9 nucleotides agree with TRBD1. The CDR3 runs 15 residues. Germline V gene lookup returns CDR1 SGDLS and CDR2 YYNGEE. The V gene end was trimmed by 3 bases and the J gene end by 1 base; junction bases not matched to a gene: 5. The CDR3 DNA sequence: TGTGCCAGCAGCGGGGACAGGGATCCTTCCTACGAGCAGTACTTC. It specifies CASSGDRDPSYEQYF.

The CDR3 DNA reads TGTGCCAGCAGCTTCCGAGGGGTGAACACTGAAGCTTTCTTT. This codes for CASSFRGVNTEAFF. The V and J genes are TRBV7-9 and TRBJ1-1; tentative D call: TRBD1 (5 bases). The germline V gene has CDR1 SEHNR and CDR2 FQNEAQ (reference sequence). The CDR3 totals 14 residues. Trimming took 3 bases from V and 0 from J, leaving 8 bases between them.

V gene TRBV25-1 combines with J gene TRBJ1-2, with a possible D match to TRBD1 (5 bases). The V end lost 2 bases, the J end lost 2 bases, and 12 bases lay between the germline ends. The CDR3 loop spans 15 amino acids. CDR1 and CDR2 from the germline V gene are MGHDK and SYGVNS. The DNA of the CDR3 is TGTGCCAGCAGTGAAGGATGGGGGGTAAACTATGGCTACACCTTC. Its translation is CASSEGWGVNYGYTF.

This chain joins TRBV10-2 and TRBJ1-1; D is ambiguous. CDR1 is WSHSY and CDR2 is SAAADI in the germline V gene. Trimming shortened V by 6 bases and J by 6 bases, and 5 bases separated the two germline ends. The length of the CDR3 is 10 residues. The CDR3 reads CASRGSEAFF. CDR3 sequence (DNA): TGCGCCAGCAGAGGTTCTGAAGCTTTCTTT.

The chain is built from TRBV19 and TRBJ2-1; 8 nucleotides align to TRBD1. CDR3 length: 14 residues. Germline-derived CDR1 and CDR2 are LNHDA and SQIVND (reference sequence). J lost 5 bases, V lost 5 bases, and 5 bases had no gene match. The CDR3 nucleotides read TGTGCCAGTAGTCTGCTCAGGGGGCACAATGAGCAGTTCTTC. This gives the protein CASSLLRGHNEQFF.

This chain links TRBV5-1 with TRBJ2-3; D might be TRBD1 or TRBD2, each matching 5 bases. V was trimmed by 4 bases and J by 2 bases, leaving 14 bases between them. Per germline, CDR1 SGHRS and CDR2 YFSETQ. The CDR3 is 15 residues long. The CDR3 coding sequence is TGCGCCAGCAGCCTACGAGGGGCGGCCACAGATACGCAGTATTTT. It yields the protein CASSLRGAATDTQYF.

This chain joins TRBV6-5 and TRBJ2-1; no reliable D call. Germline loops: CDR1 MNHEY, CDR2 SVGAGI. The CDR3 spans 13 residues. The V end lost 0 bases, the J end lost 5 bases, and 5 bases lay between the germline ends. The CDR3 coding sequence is TGTGCCAGCAGTTACTCGTCAGACAATGAGCAGTTCTTC. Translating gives CASSYSSDNEQFF.

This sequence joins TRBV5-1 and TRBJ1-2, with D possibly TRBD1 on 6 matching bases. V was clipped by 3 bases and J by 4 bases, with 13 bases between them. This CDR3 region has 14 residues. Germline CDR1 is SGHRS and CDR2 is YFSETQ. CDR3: CASSSGQRVYGYTF. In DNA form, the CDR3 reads TGCGCCAGCAGCTCTGGACAGAGAGTCTATGGCTACACCTTC.

The CDR3 is CASSSGQGNYEQYF. CDR3 DNA: TGTGCCAGCAGCTCGGGACAGGGTAACTACGAGCAGTACTTC. The chain joins TRBV13 to TRBJ2-7; 9 nucleotides match TRBD1. Germline V gives CDR1 PRHDT, CDR2 FYEKMQ (reference sequence). The CDR3 is 14 residues long. J was trimmed by 3 bases and V by 4 bases; bases with no gene match: 4.

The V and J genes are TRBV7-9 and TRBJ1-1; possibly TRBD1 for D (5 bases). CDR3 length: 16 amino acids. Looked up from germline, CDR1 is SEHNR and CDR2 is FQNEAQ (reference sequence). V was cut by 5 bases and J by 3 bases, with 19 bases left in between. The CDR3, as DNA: TGTGCCAGCAGCCTTAGACCGGACGTACAGGACACTGAAGCTTTCTTT. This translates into CASSLRPDVQDTEAFF.

The CDR3 spells CASSGGTASNQPQHF. The CDR3 DNA is TGTGCCAGCTCGGGCGGGACAGCCAGCAATCAGCCCCAGCATTTT. The chain is built from TRBV18 and TRBJ1-5; 7 positions agree with TRBD1. V trimming: 6 bases; J trimming: 1 base; junction bases outside the gene matches: 6. Per the germline V gene, CDR1 is KGHSH and CDR2 is LQKENI. There are 15 residues in the CDR3. Complete variable domain (other parts from reference TRBV18 and TRBJ1-5): NAGVMQNPRHLVRRRGQEARLRCSPMKGHSHVYWYRQLPEEGLKFMVYLQKENIIDESGMPKERFSAEFPKEGPSILRIQQVVRGDSAAYFCASSGGTASNQPQHFGDGTRLSIL.

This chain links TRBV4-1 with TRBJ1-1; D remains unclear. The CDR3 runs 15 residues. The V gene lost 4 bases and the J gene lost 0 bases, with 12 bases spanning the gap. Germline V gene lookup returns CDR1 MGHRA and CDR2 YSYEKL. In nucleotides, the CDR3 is TGCGCCAGCAGCCCGAGAACGCAGTTGAACACTGAAGCTTTCTTT. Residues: CASSPRTQLNTEAFF.

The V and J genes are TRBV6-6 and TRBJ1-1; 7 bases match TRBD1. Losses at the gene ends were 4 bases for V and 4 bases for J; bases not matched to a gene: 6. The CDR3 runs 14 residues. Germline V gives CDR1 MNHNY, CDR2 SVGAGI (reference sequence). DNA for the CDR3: TGTGCCAGCAGTTTATCCGGGACAGTCACTGAAGCTTTCTTT. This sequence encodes CASSLSGTVTEAFF.

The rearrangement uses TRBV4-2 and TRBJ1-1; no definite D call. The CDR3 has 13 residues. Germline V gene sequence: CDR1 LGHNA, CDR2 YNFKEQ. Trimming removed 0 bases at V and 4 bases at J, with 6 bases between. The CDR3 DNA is TGTGCCAGCAGCCAAGAGGTTGGCACTGAAGCTTTCTTT. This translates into CASSQEVGTEAFF.

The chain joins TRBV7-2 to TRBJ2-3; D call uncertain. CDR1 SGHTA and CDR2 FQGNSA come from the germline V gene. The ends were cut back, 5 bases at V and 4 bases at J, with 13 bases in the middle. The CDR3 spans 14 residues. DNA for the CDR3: TGTGCCAGCAGCCCCGAGCAGGACCCAGATACGCAGTATTTT. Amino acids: CASSPEQDPDTQYF.